This T cell receptor (beta chain) is drawn from a study of identical twins. V dropped 5 bases and J dropped 0; count of bases not matched to a gene: 9. This CDR3 is built from 17 residues. Germline values: CDR1 SQVTM, CDR2 ANQGSEA. Study-wide findings and caveats: Cord blood beta clonotypes that were abundant carried fewer insertions, and memory repertoires showed no such trend. The study found that models underestimated out-of-frame TCR alpha sharing in monozygotic twins.

This clonotype showed up many times. The antigen is undetermined. Unique molecular identifiers were present on cDNA, and template switching added a universal primer site. MiXCR was run by TCRdb on the 5' RACE reads, yielding one entry per CDR3 protein. Among roughly 710,000 distinct CDR3 sequences listed, 6.1% were seen once. Every one of the donors was a healthy Caucasian. Sequencing input: naive T cells sorted from blood. The V gene is TRBV29-1, the J gene TRBJ2-3; 12 bases are a match to TRBD2. The receptor was derived from a man aged 18 to 30 in good health. The CDR3 sequence is CSVWGLAGLQSTDTQYF. For the CDR3, the DNA is TGCAGCGTTTGGGGACTAGCGGGCCTTCAAAGCACAGATACGCAGTATTTT.